A single T cell receptor beta chain is shown here with its context. Its antigen is not identified. By flow cytometry, patients selected for sequencing had shown an expansion of CD8+CD57+ cells. Severe acquired aplastic anemia was diagnosed in all patients. Patients were treatment-naive when blood was sampled. This sample is part of a study of CD8+CD57+ T cells in acquired aplastic anemia. Study-wide context: Sorted CD4+ and CD8+ cells yielded about 3 ug of DNA on average.

Profiling that covered TCR beta VDJ and CDR3 relied on genomic DNA as its template. Each CDR3 protein is one row after TCRdb ran MiXCR on the reads. The sample holds roughly 220,000 distinct CDR3 sequences, 60% to 80% seen once. Between the trimmed V and J ends, which lost 3 bases and 5 bases, there was a span of 16 bases. The CDR3 has 15 residues. CDR1 LNHNV and CDR2 YYDKDF come from the germline V gene (reference sequence). Study observations and caveats: Patients and controls were not found to differ significantly in CD8+ Simpson's diversity.

Sample: sorted CD4+, CD8+, or CD8+CD57+ T cells (not recorded which) from PBMCs. The sequence came from a human donor with aplastic anemia. The chain uses TRBV15 and TRBJ2-5; D perhaps matches TRBD1 (6 bases). CDR3 coding DNA: TGTGCCACCAGCAGTCTCAGGGGATTTATGGAGACCCAGTACTTC. Residues: CATSSLRGFMETQYF.